This T cell receptor beta chain was found in a study of T cells after yellow fever vaccination. About the research overall: Those fractions that held only low numbers of cells were prepared using the SMART-Seq v4 Ultra Low Input RNA kit.

Study-level results: Weaker in magnitude, the secondary response showed a faster peak on day 5 versus 15.

Notes on this clonotype: Its antigen is unidentified.

MiXCR, applied by TCRdb to the 5' RACE reads, yields one record per CDR3 protein. The data show 400,000 to 650,000 distinct CDR3 sequences, about a fifth seen once. The TCR was taken from a young man who received the YFV17D yellow fever vaccine. Sequencing was performed on PBMCs, taken roughly 23 days after the first yellow fever vaccination.

CDR3 DNA: TGTGCCAGCAGCCCCCGGACAGCGGAGACCCAGTACTTC. Protein: CASSPRTAETQYF. This chain uses TRBV7-2 with TRBJ2-5, with D perhaps TRBD1 (6 bases). Trimming removed 5 bases from V and 5 bases from J, with 12 bases in between. Germline V gives CDR1 SGHTA, CDR2 FQGNSA. This CDR3 comprises 13 residues.